The sequence of this T cell receptor beta chain was determined in a study of PD-L1 blockade in urothelial cancer (dated by TCRdb to the late 2010s). Broadly, across the study: Therapy was started around 2014 for all patients, and atezolizumab 1,200 mg was administered intravenously every 3 weeks. Twenty-five of 29 patients were males with bladder-origin urothelial cancer, and about two thirds of the roughly 30 reported a prior smoking history. Patients had an ECOG performance status of 0 or 1 and had received between 0 and 3 prior chemotherapy regimens. Blood samples were analyzed at 3 weeks after treatment start (second dose) and at 6 weeks after treatment start. Blood samples gave a median of about 140,000 T cells and approximately 80,000 unique TCRs, with a median clonality of 0.080. The study, an exploratory multi-omic analysis, examined somatic, immune and clinical correlates of response to PD-L1 blockade with atezolizumab in urothelial cancer. Pretreatment tumor samples, along with matched peripheral blood serially collected before and after atezolizumab treatment, were subjected to TCR sequencing. Durable clinical benefit was defined as a progression-free survival longer than 6 months, and TCR features were additionally tested against progression-free survival and overall survival. In the same patients, pretreatment tumors underwent whole exome sequencing and RNA sequencing in addition to TCR sequencing. Several patients achieved durable clinical benefit and 20 did not. Just over 28 patients had pretreatment blood TCR-seq, some 25 had at least one posttreatment blood collection, and some 25 had tumor TCR-seq. Paper-wide results and their limitations: A pretreatment peripheral blood TCR clonality below the median was linked to improved progression-free and overall survival. Small sample size (n ≈ 27) and many exploratory analyses mean the results are intended to be hypothesis-generating. Among patients with durable benefit, tumor-associated TCR clones showed greater expansion in peripheral blood 3 weeks after treatment started (n of about 21, p = 0.022).

The label giving this sample's time point can be read as: pretreatment peripheral blood. The cohort included some 30 patients with locally advanced or metastatic urothelial carcinoma who were treated at Memorial Sloan Kettering on a trial protocol. Peripheral blood mononuclear cells were collected from each patient pretreatment and during treatment, giving between 1 and 8 total time points per patient. The Qiagen DNeasy Blood extraction kit was used to purify genomic DNA from total PBMCs and tumor samples. PBMCs were collected pretreatment and during treatment and were isolated and stored as previously described. Synthetic TCR analog templates were spiked into each PCR to estimate absolute template abundance from read counts. Using the immunoSEQ assay, TCRbeta CDR3 regions were amplified from genomic DNA with bias-controlled V and J gene primers. Sequencing of rearranged TCRbeta segments was done at approximately 20X coverage. Regarding the original processing steps: Clustering was used to correct sequencing errors, and CDR3s were annotated against IMGT to assign V, D and J genes. Downstream analyses used only productive TCRbeta rearrangements, leaving out any out-of-frame or stop-codon sequences. To compute clonality, Shannon entropy was normalized by the log of the number of unique productive sequences and then subtracted from one. Fisher's exact test with Benjamini-Hochberg correction, at a threshold of adjusted p below 0.01, was used to find clones that differed between time points or between blood and tumor. Imported from immuneACCESS, the table was reduced by TCRdb to in-frame sequences with V and J called. These copies leave out some clones; in studies compared against another copy, an unresolved V gene accounts for under half, and the cause of the remainder is not known. Clonal size and the V and J genes are those of that table, whereas D and trimming came from the DNA. Across this sample there are some 71,000 clones, with just under 85% seen only once. The top ten hold more than 6.5% of the sample.

As regards this clone: It lacks a known antigen. No qualities accompany the bases; no much larger clone lies one base away.

This receptor was obtained from a man between 40 and 49 years old with urothelial cancer. Sequencing was performed on PBMCs, taken around atezolizumab (anti-PD-L1) treatment.

This receptor carries the CDR3 CAINAPETSKGYNEQFF. The DNA is as follows: TGTGCCATCAATGCCCCGGAGACTAGCAAGGGCTACAATGAGCAGTTCTTC. The rearranged chain carries TRBV10-3 and TRBJ2-1; 7 middle bases align to TRBD2. CDR1 and CDR2 were assigned from the germline V gene as ENHRY and SYGVKD. The CDR3 covers 17 residues, taking in both the cysteine and the phenylalanine. The retained sequence is limited to the CDR3, 51 bases, with the frame set at the first base. The V end gives up 7 bases and the J end 3 bases, leaving 15 bases in the junction not matched to a gene.